The next 7 T cell receptor beta chains were all read from a single sample in a study of post-analysis software for immune sequencing data. Unique molecular identifiers had been added to the TCR beta cDNA libraries. From the PCR reads, TCRdb called clonotypes with MiXCR, one entry per CDR3 protein. Of about 540,000 distinct CDR3 sequences in the sample, approximately 31% were seen once. Study findings and constraints: Patients used roughly five TRBV segments, including TRBV5-6, TRBV5-1 and TRBV20-1, more often than controls.

Their target antigens are unknown. Material for sequencing was blood. These receptor sequences come from a girl under 18 with multiple sclerosis.

A remark on this clonotype: The junction departs from the called germline gene at one end, perhaps through a read error. V and J are TRBV29-1 and TRBJ1-1; TRBD1 matches at 7 bases. The V gene's germline CDR1 is SQVTM and CDR2 ANQGSEA. The CDR3 length is 13 residues. The CDR3 spells CSVRTGPNTEAFF. CDR3 nucleotides: TGCAGCGTTCGGACAGGCCCGAACACGGAAGCTTTCTTT.

In DNA form, the CDR3 reads TGCGCCAGCAGCCCCAGGGCCGGGGGGCTCCAAGAGACCCAGTACTTC. Translating it yields CASSPRAGGLQETQYF. The chain links TRBV5-1 to TRBJ2-5; TRBD2 is a possible D gene (7 bases). From germline, CDR1 is SGHRS and CDR2 YFSETQ. This CDR3 contains 16 residues. V lost 4 bases and J lost 1, with 17 bases in between.

The CDR3 region has the DNA TGTGCCAGCAGCACGTCTACCGGGGAGCTGTTTTTT. Translation: CASSTSTGELFF. The J gene is TRBJ2-2, the V gene TRBV7-3; D unclear. The CDR3 totals 12 residues. CDR1 SGHTA and CDR2 FQGTGA come from the germline V gene. V dropped 5 bases and J dropped 5 bases, with 6 bases sitting between them. The variable domain in full, completed from reference TRBV7-3 and TRBJ2-2, reads GAGVSQTPSNKVTEKGKYVELRCDPISGHTALYWYRQSLGQGPEFLIYFQGTGAADDSGLPNDRFFAVRPEGSVSTLKIQRTERGDSAVYLCASSTSTGELFFGEGSRLTVL.

V and J are TRBV12-3 or TRBV12-4 and TRBJ1-1, with D unresolved. This CDR3 has 14 residues. Trimming pared 2 bases from V and 5 bases from J, leaving 12 bases between. The chain's CDR3 is CASSLRGVRTEAFF. The CDR3 region has the DNA TGTGCCAGCAGTTTACGGGGAGTACGAACTGAAGCTTTCTTT.

The V gene is TRBV12-3 or TRBV12-4, the J gene TRBJ2-5, with D unresolved. CDR3 length: 13 residues. The ends were cut back, 3 bases at V and 7 bases at J, with 12 bases in the middle. The CDR3 spells CASSFVPDGTQYF. In DNA, the CDR3 is TGTGCCAGCAGTTTTGTCCCCGATGGGACCCAGTACTTC.

This chain connects TRBV20-1 to TRBJ1-2; TRBD1 is a possible D gene (5 bases). The V end was cut by 6 bases, the J end by 5 bases, with 16 bases between. CDR1 and CDR2 (germline): DFQATT, SNEGSKA (reference sequence). The CDR3 runs to 13 residues. The CDR3: CSAPKDTEYGYTF. CDR3 in DNA: TGCAGTGCACCGAAGGACACCGAATATGGCTACACCTTC.

This chain uses TRBV15 with TRBJ2-7, with TRBD2 matching over 7 bases. After removal of 6 bases from V and 1 base from J, the junction contained 3 bases not matched to a gene. CDR3 size: 13 residues. The germline gives CDR1 LNHNV, CDR2 YYDKDF (reference sequence). The DNA for the CDR3 is TGTGCCACCAGAGCGGGGCGGTCCTACGAGCAGTACTTC. Translated, it gives CATRAGRSYEQYF.